Listed below are T cell receptor beta chains from one sample, sequenced in a study of shared clonotypes between healthy human individuals. The data were produced by immunoSEQ multiplex PCR, yet TCRdb's version contains in-frame clones alone and is incomplete. The profile shows 2,500,000 or so clones, just under 95% of them singletons. Material for sequencing was naive CD4+ T cells from PBMCs. The receptor source for this set is a man aged 18 to 29 in good health. Some clones in this sample may be carry-over from other donors' samples. CDR3s leave out the opening cysteine and the closing phenylalanine or tryptophan. The D gene is left open where the match is weak.

v_gene,d_gene,CDR3aa
TRBV28,NA,ASSLRGPQH
TRBV7-2,TRBD2,ASRGGGYEQY
TRBV4-2,NA,ASSQAHAGQNQPQH
TRBV28,TRBD2,ASSLETSGRPDTQY
TRBV4-3,NA,ASSQVRVGFDYGYT
TRBV6-1,TRBD1,ASQGQVASQPQH
TRBV7-2,NA,ASSQGVTGELF
TRBV7-9,TRBD1,ASSPQGAGITEAF
TRBV19,NA,ASRPWSGRALSSSTDTQY
TRBV27,TRBD2,ASSFPGGLRQF
TRBV7-8,TRBD2,ASSSSRTSGAYEQY
TRBV7-2,NA,ASSSGTHSYEQY
TRBV2,NA,ASRGQQNTGELF
TRBV30,NA,ASGSSGNIQY
TRBV7-9,NA,ASSPERVERGGFNEQF
TRBV7-9,NA,ASSLFVELAETQY
TRBV10-3,TRBD1,AIKESEGASEAF
TRBV10-1,NA,ASSGTADEQF
TRBV6-1,TRBD1,ASSLTGQGKAF
TRBV11-2,TRBD2,ASGAGAYNEQF
TRBV5-4,NA,ASSLGSREVAADTQY
TRBV7-2,NA,ASSATGYSNQPQH
TRBV19,NA,ASSIGQPNTEAF
TRBV5-1,NA,ASSLAQPYEQY
TRBV5-1,TRBD2,ASTARLAGDTGELF